This T cell receptor beta chain was retrieved from a study of blood T cell repertoires in COVID-19. Clones were sequenced by immunoSEQ multiplex PCR, and TCRdb holds only the in-frame ones, with some missing. The table has 350,000 to 450,000 clones, 85% seen once. The V gene's germline CDR1 is SEHNR and CDR2 FQNEAQ (reference sequence). CDR3 length: 16 residues. Trimming cost V 6 bases and J 1 base; bases outside gene matches: 10. Material for sequencing was peripheral blood. The chain carries TRBV7-9 and TRBJ1-2, with 8 bases that match TRBD1. This sequence was found in a woman aged 18-29 years with acute or convalescent COVID-19. The CDR3 loop reads CASSSPARGHNYGYTF. CDR3 bases: TGTGCCAGCAGTTCCCCGGCCAGGGGGCATAACTATGGCTACACCTTC.